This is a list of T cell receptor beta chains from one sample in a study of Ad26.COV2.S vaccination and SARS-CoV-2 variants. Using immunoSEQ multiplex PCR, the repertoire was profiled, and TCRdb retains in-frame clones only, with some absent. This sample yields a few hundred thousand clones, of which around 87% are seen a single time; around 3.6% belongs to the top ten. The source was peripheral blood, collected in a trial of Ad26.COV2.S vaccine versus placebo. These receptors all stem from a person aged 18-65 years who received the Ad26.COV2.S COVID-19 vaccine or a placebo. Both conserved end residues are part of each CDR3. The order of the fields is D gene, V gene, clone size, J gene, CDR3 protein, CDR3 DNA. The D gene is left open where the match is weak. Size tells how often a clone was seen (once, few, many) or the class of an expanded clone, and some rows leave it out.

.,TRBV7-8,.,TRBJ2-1,CASSPQGGVLHEQFF,TGTGCCAGCAGCCCTCAGGGAGGTGTGTTACATGAGCAGTTCTTC
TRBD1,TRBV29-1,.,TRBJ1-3,CSVETGLVGNTIYF,TGCAGCGTTGAGACAGGGTTGGTTGGAAACACCATATATTTT
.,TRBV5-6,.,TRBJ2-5,CASSWSPGSRETQYF,TGTGCCAGCAGCTGGTCCCCGGGGTCCCGAGAGACCCAGTACTTC
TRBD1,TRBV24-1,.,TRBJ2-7,CATSDSPGQGAYEQYF,TGTGCCACCAGTGATTCTCCGGGACAGGGGGCCTACGAGCAGTACTTC
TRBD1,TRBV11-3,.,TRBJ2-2,CASSSRDRASGELFF,TGTGCCAGCAGCTCCCGGGACAGGGCGTCCGGGGAGCTGTTTTTT
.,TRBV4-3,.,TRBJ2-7,CASSQAVSPGGGEQYF,TGCGCCAGCAGCCAGGCCGTCTCGCCGGGGGGCGGAGAGCAGTACTTC
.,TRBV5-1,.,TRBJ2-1,CASSFGARLSSYNEQFF,TGCGCCAGCAGCTTCGGAGCGAGACTAAGCTCCTACAATGAGCAGTTCTTC
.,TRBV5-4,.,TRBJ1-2,CASRTDIGGDTF,TGTGCCAGCAGAACCGACATTGGGGGGGACACCTTC
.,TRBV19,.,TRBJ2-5,CASSPNQETQYF,TGTGCCAGTAGTCCGAACCAAGAGACCCAGTACTTC
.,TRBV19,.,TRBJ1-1,CASSSFNTEAFF,TGTGCCAGTAGTAGCTTTAACACTGAAGCTTTCTTT
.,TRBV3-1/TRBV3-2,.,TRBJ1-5,CASSQERERPQHF,TGTGCCAGCAGCCAAGAAAGGGAAAGGCCCCAGCATTTT
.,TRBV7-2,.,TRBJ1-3,CASIPMDGWSGNTIYF,TGTGCCAGCATCCCCATGGACGGGTGGTCTGGAAACACCATATATTTT
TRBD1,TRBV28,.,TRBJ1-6,CASRTGRGTVPLHF,TGTGCCAGCAGAACGGGACGAGGGACAGTACCCCTCCACTTT
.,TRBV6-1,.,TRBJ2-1,CASSEAGPFEQFF,TGTGCCAGCAGTGAAGCGGGGCCCTTTGAGCAGTTCTTC
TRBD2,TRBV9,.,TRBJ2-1,CASSPHGLAGVSSYNEQFF,TGTGCCAGCAGCCCTCACGGCCTAGCGGGGGTGAGCTCCTACAATGAGCAGTTCTTC
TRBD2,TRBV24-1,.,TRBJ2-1,CATSELTLRGRDEQFF,TGTGCCACCAGTGAACTAACCTTGCGGGGGAGGGATGAGCAGTTCTTC
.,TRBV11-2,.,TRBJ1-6,CASSPDSGAYNSPLHF,TGTGCCAGCAGCCCCGACTCAGGGGCCTATAATTCACCCCTCCACTTT
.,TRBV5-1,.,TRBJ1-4,CASSPRDGNEKLFF,TGCGCCAGCAGCCCTAGAGACGGGAATGAAAAACTGTTTTTT
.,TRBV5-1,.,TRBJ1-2,CASSPSPGPNYGYTF,TGCGCCAGCAGCCCCTCTCCGGGGCCCAACTATGGCTACACCTTC
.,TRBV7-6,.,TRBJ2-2,CASSLSRPANTGELFF,TGTGCCAGCAGCTTATCCAGGCCTGCGAACACCGGGGAGCTGTTTTTT
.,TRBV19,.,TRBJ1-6,CASSIRPAQGDSPLHF,TGTGCCAGTAGTATTCGCCCGGCACAAGGGGATTCACCCCTCCACTTT
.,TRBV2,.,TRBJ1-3,CASKGNSGNTIYF,TGTGCCAGCAAGGGGAACTCTGGAAACACCATATATTTT
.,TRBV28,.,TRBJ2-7,CASMRATYEQYF,TGTGCCAGCATGAGGGCAACCTACGAGCAGTACTTC
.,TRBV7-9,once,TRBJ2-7,CASSNTASSYEQYF,TGTGCCAGCAGCAATACAGCGAGCTCCTACGAGCAGTACTTC
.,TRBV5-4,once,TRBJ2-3,CASSFGSTSTDTQYF,TGTGCCAGCAGCTTCGGTTCCACCAGCACAGATACGCAGTATTTT
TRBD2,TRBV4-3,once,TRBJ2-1,CASSQDPRAGGPGEQFF,TGCGCCAGCAGCCAAGACCCCCGAGCGGGGGGGCCGGGGGAGCAGTTCTTC
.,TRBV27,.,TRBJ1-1,CASSWGGAGEPYGEAFF,TGTGCCAGCAGTTGGGGGGGGGCAGGGGAACCTTACGGTGAAGCTTTCTTT
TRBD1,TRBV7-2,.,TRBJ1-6,CASTDRVQDSPLHF,TGTGCCAGCACCGACAGGGTACAGGATTCACCCCTCCACTTT
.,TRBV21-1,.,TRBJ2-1,CASSRNGAGQERDNEQFF,TGTGCCAGCAGCCGAAATGGTGCGGGACAGGAGAGAGACAATGAGCAGTTCTTC
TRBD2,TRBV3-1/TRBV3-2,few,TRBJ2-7,CASSPWGGTSYEQYF,TGTGCCAGCAGCCCTTGGGGGGGGACCTCCTACGAGCAGTACTTC
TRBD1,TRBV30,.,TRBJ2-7,CAWSVWTGLREQYF,TGTGCCTGGAGTGTCTGGACAGGGCTAAGAGAGCAGTACTTC
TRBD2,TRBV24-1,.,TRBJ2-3,CATSDQGTSGGASTDTQYF,TGTGCCACCAGTGATCAAGGGACTAGCGGGGGGGCCTCCACAGATACGCAGTATTTT
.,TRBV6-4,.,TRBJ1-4,CASSQEPNEKLFF,TGTGCCAGCAGTCAGGAGCCCAACGAAAAACTGTTTTTT
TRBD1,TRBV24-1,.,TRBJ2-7,CATSAPAGTGDPHEQYF,TGTGCCACCAGTGCCCCGGCCGGGACAGGGGACCCCCACGAGCAGTACTTC
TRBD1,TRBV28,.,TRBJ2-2,CASSFSWGQEYTGELFF,TGTGCCAGCAGTTTTTCATGGGGACAGGAATACACCGGGGAGCTGTTTTTT
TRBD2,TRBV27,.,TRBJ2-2,CASSFPGAGGGELFF,TGTGCCAGCAGTTTTCCGGGCGCGGGGGGCGGGGAGCTGTTTTTT
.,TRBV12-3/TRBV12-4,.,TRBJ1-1,CASTFSTEAFF,TGTGCCAGCACATTTAGCACTGAAGCTTTCTTT
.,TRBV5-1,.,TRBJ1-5,CASSLSGQRNQPQHF,TGCGCCAGCAGTCTCAGCGGACAGCGCAATCAGCCCCAGCATTTT
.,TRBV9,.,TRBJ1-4,CASSPRPTTNEKLFF,TGTGCCAGCAGCCCCCGGCCGACAACTAATGAAAAACTGTTTTTT
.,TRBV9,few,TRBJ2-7,CASSVAFRSGDEQYF,TGTGCCAGCAGCGTAGCTTTCCGGTCAGGGGACGAGCAGTACTTC
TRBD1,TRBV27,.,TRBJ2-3,CASSFTGADTQYF,TGTGCCAGCAGTTTTACAGGGGCAGATACGCAGTATTTT
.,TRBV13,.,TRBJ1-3,CASSFSTDNTIYF,TGTGCCAGCAGCTTCTCCACCGACAACACCATATATTTT
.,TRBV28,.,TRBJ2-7,CASSFLYTYEQYF,TGTGCCAGCAGTTTTTTATATACCTACGAGCAGTACTTC
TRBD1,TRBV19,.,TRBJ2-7,CASSIVGQAYEQYF,TGTGCCAGTAGTATAGTAGGACAGGCCTACGAGCAGTACTTC
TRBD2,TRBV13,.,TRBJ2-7,CASSFSGENYEQYF,TGTGCCAGCAGCTTTAGCGGGGAGAACTACGAGCAGTACTTC
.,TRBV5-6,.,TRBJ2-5,CASSFLGAGETQYF,TGTGCCAGCAGCTTTTTAGGGGCCGGGGAGACCCAGTACTTC
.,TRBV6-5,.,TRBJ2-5,CASTPQGGDQETQYF,TGTGCCAGCACCCCCCAGGGGGGGGACCAAGAGACCCAGTACTTC
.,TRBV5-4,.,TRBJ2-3,CASSSYGGDTQYF,TGTGCCAGCAGCTCTTATGGGGGGGATACGCAGTATTTT
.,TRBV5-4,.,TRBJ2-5,CASSEHSGGKETQYF,TGTGCCAGCAGCGAGCACAGTGGTGGCAAAGAGACCCAGTACTTC
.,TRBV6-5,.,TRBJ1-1,CASSFQKDTEAFF,TGTGCCAGCAGTTTCCAGAAGGACACTGAAGCTTTCTTT
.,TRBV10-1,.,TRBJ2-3,CASSESQGQDTQYF,TGCGCCAGCAGTGAGTCACAGGGTCAAGATACGCAGTATTTT
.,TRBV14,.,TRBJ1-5,CASSQARGQPQHF,TGTGCCAGCAGCCAAGCTAGGGGACAGCCCCAGCATTTT
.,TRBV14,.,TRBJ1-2,CASSLYGARYGYTF,TGTGCCAGCAGCCTTTACGGGGCCCGATATGGCTACACCTTC
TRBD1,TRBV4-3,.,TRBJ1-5,CASSQGQGTNQPQHF,TGCGCCAGCAGCCAGGGACAGGGGACCAATCAGCCCCAGCATTTT
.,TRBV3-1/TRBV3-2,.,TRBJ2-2,CASSQGAAPNTGELFF,TGTGCCAGCAGCCAAGGGGCGGCGCCAAACACCGGGGAGCTGTTTTTT
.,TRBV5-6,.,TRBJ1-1,CASSETAPSGTEAFF,TGTGCCAGCAGCGAAACTGCGCCAAGCGGCACTGAAGCTTTCTTT
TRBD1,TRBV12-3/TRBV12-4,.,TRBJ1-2,CASSLTTGGGYTF,TGTGCCAGCAGTTTAACCACAGGGGGTGGCTACACCTTC
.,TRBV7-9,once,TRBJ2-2,CASSLLAMGTGELFF,TGTGCCAGCAGTTTACTAGCCATGGGCACCGGGGAGCTGTTTTTT
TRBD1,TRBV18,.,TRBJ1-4,CASSPTGQGGPNEKLFF,TGTGCCAGCTCACCGACGGGACAGGGGGGTCCTAATGAAAAACTGTTTTTT